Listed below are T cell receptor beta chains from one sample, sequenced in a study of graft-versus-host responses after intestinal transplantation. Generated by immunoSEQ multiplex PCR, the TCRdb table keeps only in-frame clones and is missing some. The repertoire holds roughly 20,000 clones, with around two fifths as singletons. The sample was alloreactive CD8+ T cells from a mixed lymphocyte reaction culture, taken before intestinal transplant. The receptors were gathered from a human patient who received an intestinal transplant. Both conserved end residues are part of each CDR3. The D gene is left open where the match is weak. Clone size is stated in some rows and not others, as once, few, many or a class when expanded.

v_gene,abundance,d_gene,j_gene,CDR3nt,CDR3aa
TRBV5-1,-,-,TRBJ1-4,TGCGCCAGCAGCTTATCCGGGACGGGTAATGAAAAACTGTTTTTT,CASSLSGTGNEKLFF
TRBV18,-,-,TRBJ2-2,TGTGCCAGCTCGTTTCCTGCGGGTTTAACCGGGGAGCTGTTTTTT,CASSFPAGLTGELFF
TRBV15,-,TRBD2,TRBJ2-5,TGTGCCACCAGCAGGGGAGGGACTAGCGGGATTCAAGAGACCCAGTACTTC,CATSRGGTSGIQETQYF
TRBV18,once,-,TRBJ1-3,TGTGCCAGCTCACCAGCCCCAGGGAACACCATATATTTT,CASSPAPGNTIYF
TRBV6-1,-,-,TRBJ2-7,TGTGCCAGCAGTCCCTCGGGGGTACGCTCCTACGAGCAGTACTTC,CASSPSGVRSYEQYF
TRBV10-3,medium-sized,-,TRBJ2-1,TGTGCCAGCCAAGCGGACTCCTACAATGAGCAGTTCTTC,CASQADSYNEQFF
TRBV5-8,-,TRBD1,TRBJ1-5,TGTGCCAGCAGCTCTATCGACAGGGATCGTCAGCCCCAGCATTTT,CASSSIDRDRQPQHF
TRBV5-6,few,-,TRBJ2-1,TGTGCCAGCAGCGGGGTTGGCTCCGCCCCTTACAATGAGCAGTTCTTC,CASSGVGSAPYNEQFF
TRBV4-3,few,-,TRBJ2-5,TGCGCCAGCAGCCAAGAGGAAGGGACGTGGGAGACCCAGTACTTC,CASSQEEGTWETQYF
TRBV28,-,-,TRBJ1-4,TGTGCCAGCAGACACAGGAGTAGGGCCTTAGAAAAACTGTTTTTT,CASRHRSRALEKLFF
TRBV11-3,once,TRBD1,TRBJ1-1,TGTGCCAGCAGCCCGGGACAGGGTGGACGGGGTTACACTGAAGCTTTCTTT,CASSPGQGGRGYTEAFF
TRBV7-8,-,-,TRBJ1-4,TGTGCCAGCAGCCCCGTTGGTCCGAGTCCAACTAATGAAAAACTGTTTTTT,CASSPVGPSPTNEKLFF
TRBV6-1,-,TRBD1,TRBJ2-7,TGTGCCAGCAGGGAGGACAGGGGGCCCTCCTACGAGCAGTACTTC,CASREDRGPSYEQYF
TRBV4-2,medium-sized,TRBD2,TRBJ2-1,TGTGCCAGCAGCCAAGAGGTTAGCGGGAACTACAATGAGCAGTTCTTC,CASSQEVSGNYNEQFF
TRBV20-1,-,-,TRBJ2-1,TGCAGTGCTAGAGGTATAAGGGAGCAGTTCTTC,CSARGIREQFF
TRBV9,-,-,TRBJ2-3,TGTGCCAGCAGCGGATCAGCGGTTGCTAGCACAGATACGCAGTATTTT,CASSGSAVASTDTQYF
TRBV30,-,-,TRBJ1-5,TGTGCCTGGAGTGTACGGGGCAATCAGCCCCAGCATTTT,CAWSVRGNQPQHF
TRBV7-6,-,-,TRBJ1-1,TGTGCCAGCAGCTTTATCGAAGGGGATAGCACTGAAGCTTTCTTT,CASSFIEGDSTEAFF
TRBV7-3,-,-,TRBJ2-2,TGTGCCAGCAGCTTCCTCCCATACGAACACCGGGGAGCTGTTTTT,CASSFLPYEHRGAVF
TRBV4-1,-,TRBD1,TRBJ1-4,TGCGCCAGCAGCCAAGACAGAGCAGGGGGCCGTGAAAAACTGTTTTTT,CASSQDRAGGREKLFF
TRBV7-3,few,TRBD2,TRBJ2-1,TGTGCCAGCAGCCTGGGACTAGCGGGAGGCCCCTACAATGAGCAGTTCTTC,CASSLGLAGGPYNEQFF
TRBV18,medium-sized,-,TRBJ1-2,TGTGCCAGCTCACCACCACAGCATCTGGGCTATGGCTACACCTTC,CASSPPQHLGYGYTF
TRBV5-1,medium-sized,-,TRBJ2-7,TGCGCCAGCAGCCCGGGGGACTCCTACGAGCAGTACTTC,CASSPGDSYEQYF
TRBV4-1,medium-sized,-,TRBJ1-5,TGCGCCAGCAGCCAAGACCCTAACAGGGCAGGCAATCAGCCCCAGCATTTT,CASSQDPNRAGNQPQHF
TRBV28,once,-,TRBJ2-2,TGTGCCAGCAGTCTGAGGGGTGTGGAGCTGTTTTTT,CASSLRGVELFF
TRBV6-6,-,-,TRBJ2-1,TGTGCCAGCAGTTACCCAGGGAAACAGGTTGAGCAGTTCTTC,CASSYPGKQVEQFF
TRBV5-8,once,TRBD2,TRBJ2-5,TGTGCCAGCAGCTTGGCCGGGAGGGCTACGAAGACCCAGTACTTC,CASSLAGRATKTQYF
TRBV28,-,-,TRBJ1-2,TGTGCCAGCAGTTTAAGACGCGCGGAGGGCTACACCTTC,CASSLRRAEGYTF
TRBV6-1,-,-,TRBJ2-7,TGTGCCAGCAGCCCTTGGGACCGTCCCTACGAGCAGTACTTC,CASSPWDRPYEQYF
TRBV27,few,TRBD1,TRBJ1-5,TGTGCCAGCCCTGGGACAGGGGCGATTCAGCCCCAGCATTTT,CASPGTGAIQPQHF